Listed below are T cell receptor beta chains from one sample, sequenced in a study of Ad26.COV2.S vaccination and SARS-CoV-2 variants. Sequencing was performed with immunoSEQ multiplex PCR; in TCRdb, only in-frame clones are kept and a portion is missing. The sample contains roughly 270,000 clones, more than 75% of which appear only once. Sequenced here: peripheral blood, sampled in a trial of Ad26.COV2.S vaccine versus placebo. The receptors here all came from a person aged 18-60 years who received the Ad26.COV2.S COVID-19 vaccine or a placebo. The CDR3 runs from the conserved cysteine through the conserved F or W. Each record gives: V gene, D gene, J gene, clone size, CDR3 DNA, CDR3 protein. The D gene is left open where the match is weak. The size entry is marked missing in some rows and otherwise reads once, few, many or a size class.

V gene: TRBV7-2
D gene: -
J gene: TRBJ1-5
clone size: -
CDR3 DNA: TGTGCCAGCAGCTTAGAACGTGGACAGTACAATCAGCCCCAGCATTTT
CDR3 protein: CASSLERGQYNQPQHF

V gene: TRBV11-1
D gene: TRBD2
J gene: TRBJ2-3
clone size: -
CDR3 DNA: TGTGCCAGCAGCGCGGGACTAGTAGGTTTAGATACGCAGTATTTT
CDR3 protein: CASSAGLVGLDTQYF

V gene: TRBV5-1
D gene: -
J gene: TRBJ1-2
clone size: -
CDR3 DNA: TGCGCCAGCAGCTTGGCCCCGGGCAACGGCTACACCTTC
CDR3 protein: CASSLAPGNGYTF

V gene: TRBV5-1
D gene: -
J gene: TRBJ2-7
clone size: -
CDR3 DNA: TGCGCCAGCATCTCGGGCAACGAGCAGTACTTC
CDR3 protein: CASISGNEQYF

V gene: TRBV2
D gene: -
J gene: TRBJ1-3
clone size: -
CDR3 DNA: TGTGCCAGCAGCGTCGCGGGATACACCATATATTTT
CDR3 protein: CASSVAGYTIYF

V gene: TRBV2
D gene: -
J gene: TRBJ2-5
clone size: few
CDR3 DNA: TGTGCCAGCAGCCTAGTCCAGGGTCGGGAGACCCAGTACTTC
CDR3 protein: CASSLVQGRETQYF

V gene: TRBV6-6
D gene: TRBD1
J gene: TRBJ2-1
clone size: -
CDR3 DNA: TGTGCCAGCAGTCAAGGGACAGCTTTTTACAATGAGCAGTTCTTC
CDR3 protein: CASSQGTAFYNEQFF

V gene: TRBV4-1
D gene: -
J gene: TRBJ1-1
clone size: -
CDR3 DNA: TGCGCCAGCAGCCAACCCCGACACCCTGACACTGAAGCTTTCTTT
CDR3 protein: CASSQPRHPDTEAFF

V gene: TRBV4-2
D gene: -
J gene: TRBJ2-3
clone size: -
CDR3 DNA: TGTGCCAGCAGCCAAATGTCCGGGCCTAGCACAGATACGCAGTATTTT
CDR3 protein: CASSQMSGPSTDTQYF

V gene: TRBV18
D gene: TRBD1
J gene: TRBJ1-5
clone size: -
CDR3 DNA: TGTGCCAGCTCACTCGCGGCAGGGGGCTCTCTCGATCAGCCCCAGCATTTT
CDR3 protein: CASSLAAGGSLDQPQHF

V gene: TRBV6-2/TRBV6-3
D gene: -
J gene: TRBJ1-1
clone size: once
CDR3 DNA: TGTGCCAGCAGTTGGACAAGGCGGAACACTGAAGCTTTCTTT
CDR3 protein: CASSWTRRNTEAFF

V gene: TRBV6-2/TRBV6-3
D gene: -
J gene: TRBJ2-7
clone size: -
CDR3 DNA: TGTGCCAGCAGTTATACCAGCTACGAGCAGTACTTC
CDR3 protein: CASSYTSYEQYF

V gene: TRBV7-2
D gene: -
J gene: TRBJ2-2
clone size: -
CDR3 DNA: TGTGCCAGCAGTTACGCCGTTAGCGCGAGGCCCGGGGAGCTGTTTTTT
CDR3 protein: CASSYAVSARPGELFF

V gene: TRBV7-8
D gene: -
J gene: TRBJ1-4
clone size: -
CDR3 DNA: TGTGCCAGCAGCGCCGAGGGGGGCTGGGGTGAAAAACTGTTTTTT
CDR3 protein: CASSAEGGWGEKLFF

V gene: TRBV7-9
D gene: -
J gene: TRBJ1-2
clone size: -
CDR3 DNA: TGTGCCAGCAGCTTAGGAGGGACTGGCTACACCTTC
CDR3 protein: CASSLGGTGYTF

V gene: TRBV27
D gene: -
J gene: TRBJ1-3
clone size: -
CDR3 DNA: TGTGCCAGCAGTTTGTCATACAAGAGCTCTGGAAACACCATATATTTT
CDR3 protein: CASSLSYKSSGNTIYF

V gene: TRBV9
D gene: -
J gene: TRBJ2-7
clone size: -
CDR3 DNA: TGTGCCAGCAGTTCCTGGGACTCCCTCGAGCAGTACTTC
CDR3 protein: CASSSWDSLEQYF

V gene: TRBV27
D gene: -
J gene: TRBJ2-1
clone size: -
CDR3 DNA: TGTGCCAGCAGTTTATTTCGCAGCTCCTACAATGAGCAGTTCTTC
CDR3 protein: CASSLFRSSYNEQFF

V gene: TRBV19
D gene: TRBD2
J gene: TRBJ2-1
clone size: -
CDR3 DNA: TGTGCCAGTCACCCGGGACTAGCGGGACTTTACAATGAGCAGTTCTTC
CDR3 protein: CASHPGLAGLYNEQFF

V gene: TRBV19
D gene: TRBD1
J gene: TRBJ1-2
clone size: -
CDR3 DNA: TGTGCCAGTAGTATAGATCGTCGGAATCCGGACAGGACATTTAACTATGGCTACACCTTC
CDR3 protein: CASSIDRRNPDRTFNYGYTF

V gene: TRBV6-5
D gene: TRBD2
J gene: TRBJ2-3
clone size: -
CDR3 DNA: TGTGCCAGCAGTTACTCTTCGGGGGGGGCGGGAGATACGCAGTATTTT
CDR3 protein: CASSYSSGGAGDTQYF

V gene: TRBV20-1
D gene: -
J gene: TRBJ1-6
clone size: few
CDR3 DNA: TGCAGTGCTAGTCTGGATCCGCAGGCGGCACCCCTCCACTTT
CDR3 protein: CSASLDPQAAPLHF

V gene: TRBV6-5
D gene: -
J gene: TRBJ2-4
clone size: -
CDR3 DNA: TGTGCCAGCGGGCGTCTAGCGATAAAGGGGGACATTCAGTACTTC
CDR3 protein: CASGRLAIKGDIQYF

V gene: TRBV12-5
D gene: -
J gene: TRBJ1-1
clone size: once
CDR3 DNA: TGTGCTAGTGGTTTGTCGCCGGGACAACAGAACACTGAAGCTTTCTTT
CDR3 protein: CASGLSPGQQNTEAFF

V gene: TRBV2
D gene: -
J gene: TRBJ2-2
clone size: -
CDR3 DNA: TGTGCCAGCAGTGTGCAGCGCGGTCTTGGAGGGGAGCTGTTTTTT
CDR3 protein: CASSVQRGLGGELFF

V gene: TRBV19
D gene: TRBD2
J gene: TRBJ2-7
clone size: -
CDR3 DNA: TGTGCCAGTAGGGATCTAGCGGGAAACTCCTACGAGCAGTACTTC
CDR3 protein: CASRDLAGNSYEQYF

V gene: TRBV7-2
D gene: TRBD2
J gene: TRBJ2-4
clone size: -
CDR3 DNA: TGTGCCAGCAGCCAAGAGGGTCTAGGCGGGAGTAGGGCCAAAAACATTCAGTACTTC
CDR3 protein: CASSQEGLGGSRAKNIQYF

V gene: TRBV19
D gene: -
J gene: TRBJ1-6
clone size: few
CDR3 DNA: TGTGCCAGTAGTCCCCAGGGTTTGTCCTATAATTCACCCCTCCACTTT
CDR3 protein: CASSPQGLSYNSPLHF

V gene: TRBV5-1
D gene: -
J gene: TRBJ1-1
clone size: -
CDR3 DNA: TGCGCCAGCAGCATAGCAGGGAGGGCAAACACTGAAGCTTTCTTT
CDR3 protein: CASSIAGRANTEAFF

V gene: TRBV7-9
D gene: TRBD1
J gene: TRBJ1-2
clone size: -
CDR3 DNA: TGTGCCAGCAGCCAGGGAATGGGACAGGGGCATGGCTACACCTTC
CDR3 protein: CASSQGMGQGHGYTF

V gene: TRBV7-9
D gene: -
J gene: TRBJ2-2
clone size: -
CDR3 DNA: TGTGCCAGCAGTCCAACCGGATCCGGGGAGCTGTTTTTT
CDR3 protein: CASSPTGSGELFF

V gene: TRBV18
D gene: TRBD1
J gene: TRBJ2-7
clone size: once
CDR3 DNA: TGTGCCAGCTCACGTCGGGTAGGGGGCGGCGACGAGCAGTACTTC
CDR3 protein: CASSRRVGGGDEQYF

V gene: TRBV19
D gene: TRBD1
J gene: TRBJ2-7
clone size: -
CDR3 DNA: TGTGCCAGTAGTAGTCAGGACAGGGGTTACGAGCAGTACTTC
CDR3 protein: CASSSQDRGYEQYF

V gene: TRBV21-1
D gene: -
J gene: TRBJ1-6
clone size: -
CDR3 DNA: TGTGCCAGCAGCAAAGAGGGTCGTAGAAATTCACCCCTCCACTTT
CDR3 protein: CASSKEGRRNSPLHF

V gene: TRBV12-3/TRBV12-4
D gene: -
J gene: TRBJ2-5
clone size: few
CDR3 DNA: TGTGCCAGCAGGCGGGGACTTATCCAGTACTTC
CDR3 protein: CASRRGLIQYF

V gene: TRBV6-6
D gene: -
J gene: TRBJ2-1
clone size: -
CDR3 DNA: TGTGCCAGCAGTAGCGTTTTCTACAATGAGCAGTTCTTC
CDR3 protein: CASSSVFYNEQFF

V gene: TRBV7-9
D gene: TRBD2
J gene: TRBJ2-7
clone size: -
CDR3 DNA: TGTGCCAGCAGCACCGGACTAGCGGGAGAAGACGAGCAGTACTTC
CDR3 protein: CASSTGLAGEDEQYF

V gene: TRBV5-1
D gene: -
J gene: TRBJ2-7
clone size: -
CDR3 DNA: TGCGCCAGCAGCTTGGACAGCTACTACGAGCAGTACTTC
CDR3 protein: CASSLDSYYEQYF

V gene: TRBV6-5
D gene: -
J gene: TRBJ1-1
clone size: -
CDR3 DNA: TGTGCCAGCAGTTACTCGGCAGATTCGAACACTGAAGCTTTCTTT
CDR3 protein: CASSYSADSNTEAFF

V gene: TRBV3-1/TRBV3-2
D gene: TRBD2
J gene: TRBJ2-7
clone size: -
CDR3 DNA: TGTGCCAGCAGCCCCCGGGGGGGCTCATCCTACGAGCAGTACTTC
CDR3 protein: CASSPRGGSSYEQYF

V gene: TRBV3-1/TRBV3-2
D gene: TRBD2
J gene: TRBJ2-3
clone size: -
CDR3 DNA: TGTGCCAGCGGGGGACTAGCGGGGGACGCAGATACGCAGTATTTT
CDR3 protein: CASGGLAGDADTQYF

V gene: TRBV29-1
D gene: TRBD2
J gene: TRBJ2-2
clone size: -
CDR3 DNA: TGCAGCGTATCAATACTAGCGGCGAACACCGGGGAGCTGTTTTTT
CDR3 protein: CSVSILAANTGELFF

V gene: TRBV30
D gene: -
J gene: TRBJ1-2
clone size: -
CDR3 DNA: TGTGCCTGGAACCCGGGGGAGAACTATGGCTACACCTTC
CDR3 protein: CAWNPGENYGYTF

V gene: TRBV2
D gene: TRBD2
J gene: TRBJ2-7
clone size: -
CDR3 DNA: TGTGCCAGCAGGGCTAGCGGGTACGAGCAGTACTTC
CDR3 protein: CASRASGYEQYF

V gene: TRBV5-5
D gene: -
J gene: TRBJ2-7
clone size: -
CDR3 DNA: TGTGCCAGCAGCATCATCTCTACGACAGTCCCCTACGAGCAGTACTTC
CDR3 protein: CASSIISTTVPYEQYF

V gene: TRBV30
D gene: -
J gene: TRBJ2-7
clone size: once
CDR3 DNA: TGTGCCTGGGCGGCGGTCGCAATAAACGAGCAGTACTTC
CDR3 protein: CAWAAVAINEQYF

V gene: TRBV3-1/TRBV3-2
D gene: TRBD1
J gene: TRBJ1-5
clone size: -
CDR3 DNA: TGTGCCAGCAGCCAAGGGACAGGGGGAAGCAATCAGCCCCAGCATTTT
CDR3 protein: CASSQGTGGSNQPQHF

V gene: TRBV7-2
D gene: -
J gene: TRBJ2-6
clone size: -
CDR3 DNA: TGTGCCAGCAGCTTAGCGTTCAGGGGAGCCTCTGGGGCCAACGTCCTGACTTTC
CDR3 protein: CASSLAFRGASGANVLTF